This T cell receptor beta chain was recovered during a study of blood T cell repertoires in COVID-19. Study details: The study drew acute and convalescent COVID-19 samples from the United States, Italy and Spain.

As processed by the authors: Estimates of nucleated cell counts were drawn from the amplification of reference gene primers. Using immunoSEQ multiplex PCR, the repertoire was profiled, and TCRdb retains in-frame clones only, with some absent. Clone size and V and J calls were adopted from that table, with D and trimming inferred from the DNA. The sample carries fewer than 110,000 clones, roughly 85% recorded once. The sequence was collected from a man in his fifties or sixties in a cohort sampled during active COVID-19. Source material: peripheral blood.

The CDR3 sequence is CASSLDGETQYF. The CDR3 nucleotides read TGCGCCAGCAGCTTGGACGGAGAGACCCAGTACTTC. The V and J genes are TRBV5-1 and TRBJ2-5; D is unclear. V lost 0 bases to trimming and J lost 4 bases, with 4 bases between them. The germline CDR1 and CDR2 sequences are SGHRS and YFSETQ. The CDR3 runs to 12 residues.